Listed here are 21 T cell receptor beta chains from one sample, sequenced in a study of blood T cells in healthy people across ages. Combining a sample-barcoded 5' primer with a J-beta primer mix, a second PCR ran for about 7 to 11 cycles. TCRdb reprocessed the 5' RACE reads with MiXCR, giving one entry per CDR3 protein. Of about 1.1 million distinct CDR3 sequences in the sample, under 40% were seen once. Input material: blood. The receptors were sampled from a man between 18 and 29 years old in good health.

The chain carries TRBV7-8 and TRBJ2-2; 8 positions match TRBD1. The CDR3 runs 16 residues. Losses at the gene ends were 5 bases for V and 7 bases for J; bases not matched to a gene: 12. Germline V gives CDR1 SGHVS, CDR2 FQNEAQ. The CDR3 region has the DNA TGTGCCAGCAGCCGCAGGGACAGGCGTGTGAGCGGGGAGCTGTTTTTT. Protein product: CASSRRDRRVSGELFF.

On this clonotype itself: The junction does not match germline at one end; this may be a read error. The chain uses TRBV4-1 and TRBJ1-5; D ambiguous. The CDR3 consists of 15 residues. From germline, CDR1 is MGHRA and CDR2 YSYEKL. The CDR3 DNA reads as TGCGCCAGCAACCAAGATCGCGGGAGTTATCAGCCCCAGCATTTT. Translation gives CASNQDRGSYQPQHF.

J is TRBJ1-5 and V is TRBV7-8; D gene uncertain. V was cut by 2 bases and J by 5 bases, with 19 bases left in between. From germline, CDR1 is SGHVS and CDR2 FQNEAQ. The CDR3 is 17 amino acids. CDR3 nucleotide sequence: TGTGCCAGCAGCTTAACAAGTGCCATTGGGCTCGATCAGCCCCAGCATTTT. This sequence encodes CASSLTSAIGLDQPQHF.

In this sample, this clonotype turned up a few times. The CDR3 nucleotides read TGTGCCAGCTCACCGGACTCCGACAGGGTCGAGCAGTTCTTC. It is translated as CASSPDSDRVEQFF. This sequence joins TRBV18 and TRBJ2-1; 7 bases are shared with TRBD1. The CDR3 extends over 14 amino acids. The V segment lost 3 bases and the J segment 10 bases; nucleotides outside the gene matches: 9. CDR1 and CDR2 from the germline V gene are KGHSH and LQKENI.

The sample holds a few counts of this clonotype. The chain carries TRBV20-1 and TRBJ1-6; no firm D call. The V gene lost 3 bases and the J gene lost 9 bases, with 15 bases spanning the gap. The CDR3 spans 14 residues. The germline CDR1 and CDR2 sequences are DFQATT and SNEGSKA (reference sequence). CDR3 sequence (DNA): TGCAGTGCTAGTATTGGGCCACTTATTTCACCCCTCCACTTT. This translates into CSASIGPLISPLHF.

The CDR3, as DNA: TGTGCCAGCAGTGACAGGGGTCTCGTCACCTTC. It codes for CASSDRGLVTF. The chain joins TRBV6-1 to TRBJ1-2; D may be TRBD1 (6 bases). The CDR3 sequence is 11 residues long. Germline V gene data show CDR1 as MNHNS and CDR2 as SASEGT. Trimming took off 3 bases at V and 13 bases at J, with 12 bases between the two ends.

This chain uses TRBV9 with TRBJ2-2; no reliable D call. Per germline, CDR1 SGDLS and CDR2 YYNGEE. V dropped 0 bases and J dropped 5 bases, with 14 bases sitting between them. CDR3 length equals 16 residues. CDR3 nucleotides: TGTGCCAGCAGCGTAGGCGGCCGGTACCTAACCGGGGAGCTGTTTTTT. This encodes CASSVGGRYLTGELFF.

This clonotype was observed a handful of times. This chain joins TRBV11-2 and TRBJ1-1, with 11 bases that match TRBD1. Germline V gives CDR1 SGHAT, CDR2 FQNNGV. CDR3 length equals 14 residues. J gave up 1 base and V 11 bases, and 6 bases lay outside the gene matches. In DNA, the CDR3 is TGTGCCGGCGAGGGGACAGGGGGGAACACTGAAGCTTTCTTT. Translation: CAGEGTGGNTEAFF.

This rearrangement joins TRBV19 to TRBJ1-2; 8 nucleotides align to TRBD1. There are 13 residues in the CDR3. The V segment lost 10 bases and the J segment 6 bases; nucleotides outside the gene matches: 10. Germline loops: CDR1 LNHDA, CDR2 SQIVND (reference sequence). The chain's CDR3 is CATYRGKPHGYTF. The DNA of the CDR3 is TGTGCCACCTACAGGGGGAAGCCCCATGGCTACACCTTC. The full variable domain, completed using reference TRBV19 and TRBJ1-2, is DGGITQSPKYLFRKEGQNVTLSCEQNLNHDAMYWYRQDPGQGLRLIYYSQIVNDFQKGDIAEGYSVSREKKESFPLTVTSAQKNPTAFYLCATYRGKPHGYTFGSGTRLTVV.

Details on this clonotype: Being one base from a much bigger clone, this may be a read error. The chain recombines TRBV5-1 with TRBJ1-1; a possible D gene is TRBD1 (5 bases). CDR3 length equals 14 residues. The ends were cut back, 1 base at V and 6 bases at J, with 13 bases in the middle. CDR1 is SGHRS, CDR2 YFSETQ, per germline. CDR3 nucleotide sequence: TGCGCCAGCAGCTTGACAAGGGGAGCGGCTGAAGCTTTCTTT. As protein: CASSLTRGAAEAFF.

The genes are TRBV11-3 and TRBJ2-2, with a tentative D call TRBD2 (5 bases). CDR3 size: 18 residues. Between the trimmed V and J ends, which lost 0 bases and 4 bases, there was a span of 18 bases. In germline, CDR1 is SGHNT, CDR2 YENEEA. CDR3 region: CASSLDRWRSGRTGELFF. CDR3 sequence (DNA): TGTGCCAGCAGCTTAGATCGATGGAGGTCGGGTCGCACCGGGGAGCTGTTTTTT.

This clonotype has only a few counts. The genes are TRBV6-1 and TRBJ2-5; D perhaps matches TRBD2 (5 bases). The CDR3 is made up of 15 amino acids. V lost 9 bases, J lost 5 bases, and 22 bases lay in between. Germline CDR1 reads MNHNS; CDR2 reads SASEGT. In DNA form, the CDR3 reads TGTGCCAGTACAAGGGCGGGCAGTTTTATGGAGACCCAGTACTTC. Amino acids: CASTRAGSFMETQYF.

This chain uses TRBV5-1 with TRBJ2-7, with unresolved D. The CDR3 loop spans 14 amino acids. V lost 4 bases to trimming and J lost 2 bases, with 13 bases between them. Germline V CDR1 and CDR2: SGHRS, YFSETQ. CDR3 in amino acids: CASSVGTPPYEQYF. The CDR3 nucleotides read TGCGCCAGCAGCGTGGGAACCCCCCCCTACGAGCAGTACTTC.

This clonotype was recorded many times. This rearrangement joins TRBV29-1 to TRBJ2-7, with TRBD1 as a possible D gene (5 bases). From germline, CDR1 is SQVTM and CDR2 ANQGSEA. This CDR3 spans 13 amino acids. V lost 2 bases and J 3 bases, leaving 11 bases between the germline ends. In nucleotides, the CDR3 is TGCAGCGTTGAAAGTACAGGTGACTACGAGCAGTACTTC. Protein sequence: CSVESTGDYEQYF.

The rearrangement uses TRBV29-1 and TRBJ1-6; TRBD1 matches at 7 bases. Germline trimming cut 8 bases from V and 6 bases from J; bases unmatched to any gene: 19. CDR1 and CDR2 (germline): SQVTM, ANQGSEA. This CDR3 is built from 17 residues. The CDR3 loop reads CSPTEQQGWITNSPLHF. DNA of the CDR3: TGCAGCCCAACAGAACAACAGGGGTGGATTACTAATTCACCCCTCCACTTT. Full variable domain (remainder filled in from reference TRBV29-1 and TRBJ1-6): SAVISQKPSRDICQRGTSLTIQCQVDSQVTMMFWYRQQPGQSLTLIATANQGSEATYESGFVIDKFPISRPNLTFSTLTVSNMSPEDSSIYLCSPTEQQGWITNSPLHFGNGTRLTVT.

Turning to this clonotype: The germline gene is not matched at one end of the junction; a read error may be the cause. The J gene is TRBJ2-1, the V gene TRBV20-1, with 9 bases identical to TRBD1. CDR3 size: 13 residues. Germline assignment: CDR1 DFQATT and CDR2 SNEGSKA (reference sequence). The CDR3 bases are TGCAGTGCACCGGGACAGGGTACGGATGAGCGGTTCTTC. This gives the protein CSAPGQGTDERFF.

CDR3 bases: TGTGCCAGCACCGTGCACGGGGATCCGGGACTAGCGGGACGTGAGCAGTTCTTC. It translates to CASTVHGDPGLAGREQFF. The rearrangement links TRBV13 to TRBJ2-1; 13 nucleotides align to TRBD2. The germline CDR1 and CDR2 sequences are PRHDT and FYEKMQ (reference sequence). After removal of 7 bases from V and 9 bases from J, the junction contained 18 bases not matched to a gene. The CDR3 spans 18 residues.

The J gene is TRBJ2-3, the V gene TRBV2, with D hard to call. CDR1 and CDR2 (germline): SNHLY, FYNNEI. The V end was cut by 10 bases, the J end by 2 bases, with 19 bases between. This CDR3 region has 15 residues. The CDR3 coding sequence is TGTGCCAACACCAAAAGGACCTCTGACACAGATACGCAGTATTTT. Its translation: CANTKRTSDTDTQYF.

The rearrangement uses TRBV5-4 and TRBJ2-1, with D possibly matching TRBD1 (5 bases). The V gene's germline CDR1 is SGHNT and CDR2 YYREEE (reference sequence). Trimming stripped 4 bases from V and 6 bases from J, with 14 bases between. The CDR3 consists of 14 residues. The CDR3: CASSRSGAGNEQFF. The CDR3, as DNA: TGTGCCAGCAGCCGTAGTGGGGCCGGCAATGAGCAGTTCTTC.

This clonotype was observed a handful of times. The CDR3 spells CASRPEGGTDTQYF. CDR3 nucleotides: TGTGCCAGCAGGCCAGAAGGAGGCACAGATACGCAGTATTTT. The chain employs TRBV12-3 or TRBV12-4 and TRBJ2-3; D is unresolved. Trimming shortened V by 6 bases and J by 1 base, and 11 bases separated the two germline ends. The CDR3 covers 14 residues.

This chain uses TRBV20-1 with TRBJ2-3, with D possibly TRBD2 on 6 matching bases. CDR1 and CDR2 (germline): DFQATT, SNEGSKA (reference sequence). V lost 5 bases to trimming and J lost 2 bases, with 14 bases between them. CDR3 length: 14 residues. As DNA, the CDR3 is TGCAGTGCTCGACGGGACTGCGACACAGATACGCAGTATTTT. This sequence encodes CSARRDCDTDTQYF.